The rows below give T cell receptor beta chains drawn from one sample of a study of cytomegalovirus exposure and HLA in healthy donors. TCRdb's copy holds only in-frame clones and misses some; the assay was immunoSEQ multiplex PCR. The data contain approximately 69,000 clones, 66% of them singletons. Sequencing used PBMCs. Receptors originate from a middle-aged man in good health and CMV-seropositive. Both conserved end residues are trimmed from each CDR3. A D gene is named only where the DNA matches it firmly. Only some rows state a clone size, as once, few, many or a class for expanded clones.

abundance	v_gene	d_gene	CDR3aa
-	TRBV7-4	TRBD1	ASSARQGGRYSNQPQH
-	TRBV6-1	TRBD2	ASSEEGGLAGTDTQY
-	TRBV10-3	TRBD1	AIKGQGVGELF
few	TRBV5-1	-	ASSREASSTYEQY
-	TRBV5-4	TRBD1	ASSIGIPGQGLGGYT
few	TRBV11-3	-	ASSSAAYTEAF
-	TRBV27	TRBD1	ASIPPTGESGANVLT
once	TRBV4-1	-	ASSQGWAAGEKLF
-	TRBV28	-	ASLGAQETQY
once	TRBV9	TRBD2	ASSGSGGALTGELF
few	TRBV2	-	ASNFAQSNEKLF
-	TRBV4-3	TRBD2	ASSPTSGEYEQY
-	TRBV13	-	ASWRLNYGYT
-	TRBV19	TRBD1	ASSTGQAFSYEQY
few	TRBV4-1	-	ASSQTQRGWDTEAF